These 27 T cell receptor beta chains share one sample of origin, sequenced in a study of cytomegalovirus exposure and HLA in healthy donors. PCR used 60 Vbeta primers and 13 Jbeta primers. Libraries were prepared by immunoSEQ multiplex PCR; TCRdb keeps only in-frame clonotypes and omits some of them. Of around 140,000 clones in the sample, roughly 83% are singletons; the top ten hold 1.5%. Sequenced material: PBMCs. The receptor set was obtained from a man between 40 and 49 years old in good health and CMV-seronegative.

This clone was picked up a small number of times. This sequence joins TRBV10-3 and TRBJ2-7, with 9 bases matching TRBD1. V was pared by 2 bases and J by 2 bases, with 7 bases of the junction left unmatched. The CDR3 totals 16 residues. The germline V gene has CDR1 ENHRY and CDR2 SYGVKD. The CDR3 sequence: CAISETPGTGPYEQYF. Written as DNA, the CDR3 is TGTGCCATCAGTGAGACGCCCGGGACAGGGCCCTACGAGCAGTACTTC.

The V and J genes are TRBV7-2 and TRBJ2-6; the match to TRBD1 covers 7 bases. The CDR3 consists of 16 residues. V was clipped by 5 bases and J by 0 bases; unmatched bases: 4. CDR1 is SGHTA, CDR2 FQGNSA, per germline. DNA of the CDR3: TGTGCCAGCAGCCGGGACAGAAACTCTGGGGCCAACGTCCTGACTTTC. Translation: CASSRDRNSGANVLTF. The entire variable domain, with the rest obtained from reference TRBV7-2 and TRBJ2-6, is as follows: GAGVSQSPSNKVTEKGKDVELRCDPISGHTALYWYRQSLGQGLEFLIYFQGNSAPDKSGLPSDRFSAERTGGSVSTLTIQRTQQEDSAVYLCASSRDRNSGANVLTFGAGSRLTVL.

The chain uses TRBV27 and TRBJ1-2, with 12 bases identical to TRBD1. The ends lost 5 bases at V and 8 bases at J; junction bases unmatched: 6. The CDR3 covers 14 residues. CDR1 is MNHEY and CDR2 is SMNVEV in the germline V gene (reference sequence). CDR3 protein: CASSRGQGASGYTF. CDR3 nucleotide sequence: TGTGCCAGCAGTCGGGGACAGGGGGCGTCGGGCTACACCTTC.

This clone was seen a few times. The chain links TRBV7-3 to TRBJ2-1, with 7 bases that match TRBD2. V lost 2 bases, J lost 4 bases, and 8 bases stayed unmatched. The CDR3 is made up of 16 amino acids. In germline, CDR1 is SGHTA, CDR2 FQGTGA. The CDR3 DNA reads TGTGCCAGCAGCTTAGGTGGCGGGAGTGGTTACAATGAGCAGTTCTTC. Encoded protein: CASSLGGGSGYNEQFF.

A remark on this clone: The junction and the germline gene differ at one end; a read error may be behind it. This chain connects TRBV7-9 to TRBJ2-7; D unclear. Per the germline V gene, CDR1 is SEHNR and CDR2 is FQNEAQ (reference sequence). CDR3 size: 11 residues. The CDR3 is CSSSLSYEQYF. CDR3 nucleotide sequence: TGTTCCAGCAGCTTATCATACGAGCAGTACTTC.

The chain's CDR3 is CASSLGAYPYNEQFF. The CDR3 DNA reads as TGTGCCAGCAGCTTAGGGGCCTACCCCTACAATGAGCAGTTCTTC. V gene TRBV7-2 combines with J gene TRBJ2-1, with unresolved D. The CDR3 covers 15 residues. Germline values: CDR1 SGHTA, CDR2 FQGNSA. Trimming removed 1 base at V and 2 bases at J, with 9 bases between. Complete variable domain (other parts from reference TRBV7-2 and TRBJ2-1): GAGVSQSPSNKVTEKGKDVELRCDPISGHTALYWYRQSLGQGLEFLIYFQGNSAPDKSGLPSDRFSAERTGGSVSTLTIQRTQQEDSAVYLCASSLGAYPYNEQFFGPGTRLTVL.

Written as DNA, the CDR3 is TGTGCCAGGGAAGACAGCGTAGTATTCACAGATACGCAGTATTTT. It codes for CAREDSVVFTDTQYF. The genes are TRBV19 and TRBJ2-3, with D perhaps TRBD1 (5 bases). CDR1 and CDR2 (germline): LNHDA, SQIVND (reference sequence). CDR3 size: 15 residues. The V end lost 9 bases, the J end lost 2 bases, and 18 bases lay between the germline ends.

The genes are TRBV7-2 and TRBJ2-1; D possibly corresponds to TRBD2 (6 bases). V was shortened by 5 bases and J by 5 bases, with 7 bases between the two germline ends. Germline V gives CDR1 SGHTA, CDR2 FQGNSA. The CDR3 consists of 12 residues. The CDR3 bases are TGTGCCAGCAGCGGAGGGAACAATGAGCAGTTCTTC. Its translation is CASSGGNNEQFF.

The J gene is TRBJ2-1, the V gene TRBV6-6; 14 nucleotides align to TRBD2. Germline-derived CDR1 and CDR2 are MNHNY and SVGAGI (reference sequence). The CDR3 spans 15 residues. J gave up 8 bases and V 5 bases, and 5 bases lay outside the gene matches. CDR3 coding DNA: TGTGCCAGCAGTCAAGGGACTAGCGGGAGATATGAGCAGTTCTTC. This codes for CASSQGTSGRYEQFF.

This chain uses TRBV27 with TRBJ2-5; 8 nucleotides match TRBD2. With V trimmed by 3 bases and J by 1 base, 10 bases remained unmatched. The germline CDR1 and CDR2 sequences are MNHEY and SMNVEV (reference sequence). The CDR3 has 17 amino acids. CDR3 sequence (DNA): TGTGCCAGCAGTTTGACCCGGAGAGCGGGGGCCCAAGAGACCCAGTACTTC. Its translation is CASSLTRRAGAQETQYF.

The CDR3 DNA sequence: TGTGCCAGCTCACCAGGGACAGGGGCAGTCAATCAGCCCCAGCATTTT. This encodes CASSPGTGAVNQPQHF. The V gene is TRBV18, the J gene TRBJ1-5, with 10 bases aligning to TRBD1. Germline V gene sequence: CDR1 KGHSH, CDR2 LQKENI. The V segment lost 2 bases and the J segment 3 bases; nucleotides outside the gene matches: 4. CDR3 length equals 16 residues.

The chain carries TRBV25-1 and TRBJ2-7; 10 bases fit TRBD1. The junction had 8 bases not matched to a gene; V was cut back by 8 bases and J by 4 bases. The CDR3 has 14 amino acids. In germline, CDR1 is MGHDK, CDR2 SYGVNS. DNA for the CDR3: TGTGCCAGCGCCGGGGACAGGGGCGTTTACGAGCAGTACTTC. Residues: CASAGDRGVYEQYF.

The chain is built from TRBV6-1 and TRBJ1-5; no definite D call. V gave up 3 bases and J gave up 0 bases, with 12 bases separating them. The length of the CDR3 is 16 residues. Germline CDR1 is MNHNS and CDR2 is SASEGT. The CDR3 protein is CASSEAGGASNQPQHF. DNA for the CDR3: TGTGCCAGCAGTGAGGCGGGCGGAGCTAGCAATCAGCCCCAGCATTTT.

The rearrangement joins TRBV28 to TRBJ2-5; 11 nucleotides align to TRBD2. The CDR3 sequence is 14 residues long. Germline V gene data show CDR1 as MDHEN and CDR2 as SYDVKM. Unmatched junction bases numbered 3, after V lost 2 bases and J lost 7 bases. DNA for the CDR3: TGTGCCAGCAGTTTACCTAGCGGGGGGTGGACCCAGTACTTC. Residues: CASSLPSGGWTQYF.

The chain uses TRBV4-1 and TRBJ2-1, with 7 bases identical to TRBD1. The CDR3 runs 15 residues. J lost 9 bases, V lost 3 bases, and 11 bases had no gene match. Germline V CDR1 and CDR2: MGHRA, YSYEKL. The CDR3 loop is CASSQGREGAAEQFF. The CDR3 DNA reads TGCGCCAGCAGCCAGGGGAGAGAGGGGGCGGCTGAGCAGTTCTTC.

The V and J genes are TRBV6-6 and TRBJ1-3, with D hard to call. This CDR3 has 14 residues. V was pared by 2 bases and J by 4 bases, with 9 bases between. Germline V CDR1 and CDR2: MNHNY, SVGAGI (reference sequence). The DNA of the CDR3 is TGTGCCAGCAGTTACGAGAGAGAAGGAAACACCATATATTTT. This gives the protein CASSYEREGNTIYF.

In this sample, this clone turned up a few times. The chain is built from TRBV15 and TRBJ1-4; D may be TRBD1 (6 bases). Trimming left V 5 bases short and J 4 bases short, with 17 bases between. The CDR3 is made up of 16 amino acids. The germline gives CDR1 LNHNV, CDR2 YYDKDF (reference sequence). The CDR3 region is CATSSTDRDFNEKLFF. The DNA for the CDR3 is TGTGCCACCAGCTCGACGGACAGAGACTTTAATGAAAAACTGTTTTTT.

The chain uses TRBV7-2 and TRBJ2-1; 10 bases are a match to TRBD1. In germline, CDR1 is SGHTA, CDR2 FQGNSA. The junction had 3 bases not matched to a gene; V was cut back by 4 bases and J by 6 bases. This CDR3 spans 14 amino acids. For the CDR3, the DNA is TGTGCCAGCAGCTGGGACAGGGGCCCCAATGAGCAGTTCTTC. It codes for CASSWDRGPNEQFF.

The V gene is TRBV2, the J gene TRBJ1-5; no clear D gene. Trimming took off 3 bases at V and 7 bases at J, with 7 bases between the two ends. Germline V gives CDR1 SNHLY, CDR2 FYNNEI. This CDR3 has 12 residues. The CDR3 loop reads CASSDIGQPQHF. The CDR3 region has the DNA TGTGCCAGCAGTGACATCGGGCAGCCCCAGCATTTT.

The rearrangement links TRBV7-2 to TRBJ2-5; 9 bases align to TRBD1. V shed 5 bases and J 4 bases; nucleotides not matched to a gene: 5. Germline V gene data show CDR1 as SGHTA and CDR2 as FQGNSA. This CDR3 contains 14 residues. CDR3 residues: CASSRDRAGETQYF. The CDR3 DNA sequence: TGTGCCAGCAGCCGGGACAGGGCGGGAGAGACCCAGTACTTC. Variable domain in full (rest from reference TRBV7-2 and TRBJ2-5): GAGVSQSPSNKVTEKGKDVELRCDPISGHTALYWYRQSLGQGLEFLIYFQGNSAPDKSGLPSDRFSAERTGGSVSTLTIQRTQQEDSAVYLCASSRDRAGETQYFGPGTRLLVL.

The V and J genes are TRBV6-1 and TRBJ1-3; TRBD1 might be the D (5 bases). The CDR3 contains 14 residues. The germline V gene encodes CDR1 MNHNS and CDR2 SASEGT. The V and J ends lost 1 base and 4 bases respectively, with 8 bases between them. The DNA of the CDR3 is TGTGCCAGCAGTGAAGTCTACAGGGGAAACACCATATATTTT. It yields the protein CASSEVYRGNTIYF.

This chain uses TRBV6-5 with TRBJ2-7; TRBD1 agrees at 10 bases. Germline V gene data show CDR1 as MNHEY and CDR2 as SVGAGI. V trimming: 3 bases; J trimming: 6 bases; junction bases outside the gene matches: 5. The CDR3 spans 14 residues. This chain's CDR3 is CASSYTTGGCEQYF. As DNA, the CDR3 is TGTGCCAGCAGTTATACGACAGGGGGCTGCGAGCAGTACTTC.

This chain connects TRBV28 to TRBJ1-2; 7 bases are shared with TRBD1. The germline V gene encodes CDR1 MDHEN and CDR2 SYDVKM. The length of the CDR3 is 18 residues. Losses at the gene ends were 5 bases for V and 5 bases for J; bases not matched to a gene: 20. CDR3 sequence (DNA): TGTGCCAGCAGTCCCTCCAGACAGGGAGTCACCTCCTCTTATGGCTACACCTTC. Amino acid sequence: CASSPSRQGVTSSYGYTF.

Here the CDR3 DNA reads TGTGCCAGCAGCCCCGGGACAGACTATCAGCCCCAGCATTTT. Translating gives CASSPGTDYQPQHF. V is TRBV7-6 and J is TRBJ1-5; the match to TRBD1 covers 7 bases. CDR3 length: 14 amino acids. The germline V gene encodes CDR1 SGHVS and CDR2 FNYEAQ. The V and J ends lost 5 bases and 5 bases, in that order; junction bases with no gene match: 6.

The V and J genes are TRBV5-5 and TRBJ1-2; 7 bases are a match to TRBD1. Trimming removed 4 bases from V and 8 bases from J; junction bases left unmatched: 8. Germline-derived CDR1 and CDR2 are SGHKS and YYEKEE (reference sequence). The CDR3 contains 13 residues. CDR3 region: CASSRQGTEGYTF. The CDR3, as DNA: TGTGCCAGCAGCCGACAGGGTACGGAGGGCTACACCTTC.

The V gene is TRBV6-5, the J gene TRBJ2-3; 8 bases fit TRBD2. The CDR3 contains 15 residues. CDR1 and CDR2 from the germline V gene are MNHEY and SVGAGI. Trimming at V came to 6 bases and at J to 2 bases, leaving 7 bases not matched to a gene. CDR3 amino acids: CASRQILAVTDTQYF. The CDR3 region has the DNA TGTGCCAGCAGACAAATACTAGCGGTCACAGATACGCAGTATTTT.

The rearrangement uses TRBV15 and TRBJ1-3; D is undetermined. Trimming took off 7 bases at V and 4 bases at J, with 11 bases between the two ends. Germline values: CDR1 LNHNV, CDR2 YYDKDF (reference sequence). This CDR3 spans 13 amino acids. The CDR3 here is CATTLRQGNTIYF. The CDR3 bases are TGTGCCACCACTCTCCGTCAGGGAAACACCATATATTTT.